Presented here are 25 T cell receptor beta chains from one specimen sequenced in a study of blood T cell repertoires in COVID-19 (dated by TCRdb to 2018 to 2020). Library prep was done by the immunoSEQ multiplex PCR assay. TCRdb's version of the immuneACCESS table is confined to in-frame rearrangements and falls short of the full clone set. An unresolved V gene accounts for under half of the shortfall where checked; the remainder is of unknown origin. Recorded for this sample are fewer than 70,000 clones; about nine tenths of them occurred a single time. The ten largest clonotypes hold roughly 8% of the sample. Sequences were obtained from peripheral blood. The receptors originated from a woman in her sixties or seventies with active COVID-19.

The rearrangement uses TRBV28 and TRBJ2-2, with 7 bases that match TRBD1. The junction had 5 bases not matched to a gene; V was cut back by 6 bases and J by 4 bases. The germline V gene encodes CDR1 MDHEN and CDR2 SYDVKM. The CDR3 contains 14 residues. The CDR3 bases are TGTGCCAGCAGCCACAGGGGTGGCACCGGGGAGCTGTTTTTT. Translating gives CASSHRGGTGELFF.

As DNA, the CDR3 is TGTGCCTGGAGTGTAAATTTCGGTTACGAGCAGTACTTC. This codes for CAWSVNFGYEQYF. The chain joins TRBV30 to TRBJ2-5; D remains unclear. The closer fit of TRBJ2-7 to the DNA end suggests the J call may be wrong. From germline, CDR1 is GTSNPN and CDR2 SVGIG (reference sequence). This CDR3 region has 13 residues.

V usage is TRBV10-1 and J usage is TRBJ2-7, with 7 bases lining up with TRBD2. CDR3 length: 15 residues. Germline CDR1 WNHNN, CDR2 SYGVQD (reference sequence). Unmatched junction bases numbered 7, after V lost 2 bases and J lost 3 bases. CDR3 protein: CASSEGTREGYEQYF. The CDR3 region has the DNA TGCGCCAGCAGTGAGGGAACGAGGGAGGGCTACGAGCAGTACTTC.

This chain uses TRBV5-1 with TRBJ2-7; D may be TRBD2 (5 bases). Trimming removed 5 bases from V and 3 bases from J, with 21 bases in between. The germline gives CDR1 SGHRS, CDR2 YFSETQ. The length of the CDR3 is 16 residues. CDR3 protein: CASSPDPGKGFYEQYF. CDR3 coding DNA: TGCGCCAGCAGTCCCGATCCGGGGAAAGGGTTCTACGAGCAGTACTTC.

The chain recombines TRBV10-3 with TRBJ2-1; a weak D match, TRBD2 (6 bases). Germline V gene data show CDR1 as ENHRY and CDR2 as SYGVKD. This CDR3 spans 15 amino acids. V lost 0 bases, J lost 8 bases, and 14 bases lay in between. This CDR3 is CAISESGGALDEQFF. The CDR3 coding sequence is TGTGCCATCAGTGAGTCCGGGGGAGCCCTCGATGAGCAGTTCTTC.

This rearrangement joins TRBV4-1 to TRBJ2-1; D is unclear. The V end lost 4 bases, the J end lost 0 bases, and 13 bases lay between the germline ends. Germline values: CDR1 MGHRA, CDR2 YSYEKL. CDR3 length: 16 residues. CDR3 bases: TGCGCCAGCAGCCCGCACGTGTCCAGCTCCTACAATGAGCAGTTCTTC. Translating it yields CASSPHVSSSYNEQFF.

The chain links TRBV5-1 to TRBJ1-1; no firm D call. This CDR3 contains 15 residues. V shed 0 bases and J shed 1 base, with 10 bases lying between them. Germline assignment: CDR1 SGHRS and CDR2 YFSETQ. This CDR3 reads CASSLVGGRNTEAFF. In nucleotides, the CDR3 is TGCGCCAGCAGCTTGGTAGGCGGGAGGAACACTGAAGCTTTCTTT.

The chain joins TRBV7-9 to TRBJ2-3, with TRBD2 matching over 11 bases. The germline V gene encodes CDR1 SEHNR and CDR2 FQNEAQ (reference sequence). The V segment lost 6 bases and the J segment 2 bases; nucleotides outside the gene matches: 10. The CDR3 loop spans 17 amino acids. CDR3 sequence (DNA): TGTGCCAGCAGTTATACTCTAGCGGGAGGCGCCACAGATACGCAGTATTTT. Translating it yields CASSYTLAGGATDTQYF.

The chain has TRBV28 and TRBJ1-4; D ambiguous. CDR3 length: 13 residues. The V gene lost 6 bases and the J gene lost 15 bases, with 20 bases spanning the gap. The V gene's germline CDR1 is MDHEN and CDR2 SYDVKM. CDR3 DNA sequence: TGTGCCAGCAGAGGACTCTCGGCCAATTGGTTGTTTTTT. The encoded protein is CASRGLSANWLFF.

This clone was seen only a few times. This CDR3 is also generated by other DNA sequences in the sample. The V gene is TRBV4-2, the J gene TRBJ2-3, with 9 bases that match TRBD2. Germline V gives CDR1 LGHNA, CDR2 YNFKEQ. V shed 0 bases and J 3 bases; nucleotides not matched to a gene: 4. The CDR3 runs 16 residues. This CDR3 is CASSQEGGRGTDTQYF. As DNA, the CDR3 is TGTGCCAGCAGCCAAGAAGGCGGGAGGGGTACAGATACGCAGTATTTT.

The J gene is TRBJ2-7, the V gene TRBV20-1, with D possibly TRBD2 on 6 matching bases. V gave up 4 bases and J gave up 0 bases, with 19 bases separating them. Germline loops: CDR1 DFQATT, CDR2 SNEGSKA (reference sequence). The CDR3 is 16 amino acids. The CDR3 sequence is CSANDLRGTVSYEQYF. CDR3 sequence (DNA): TGCAGTGCTAATGACCTCCGGGGGACGGTCTCCTACGAGCAGTACTTC.

The rearrangement uses TRBV7-8 and TRBJ1-2; TRBD1 aligns across 7 bases. V dropped 5 bases and J dropped 4; count of bases not matched to a gene: 10. Germline-derived CDR1 and CDR2 are SGHVS and FQNEAQ. The CDR3 sequence is 15 residues long. This CDR3 reads CASSPGQASFYGYTF. The CDR3 DNA reads as TGTGCCAGCAGCCCCGGACAGGCTTCCTTCTATGGCTACACCTTC.

The rearrangement joins TRBV2 to TRBJ2-5; perhaps TRBD2 as D (6 bases). V was cut by 7 bases and J by 7 bases, with 22 bases left in between. Germline CDR1 reads SNHLY; CDR2 reads FYNNEI. The CDR3 runs 15 residues. CDR3 residues: CASNAPLDSGRTQYF. CDR3 nucleotide sequence: TGTGCCAGCAATGCCCCCCTCGATAGCGGACGGACCCAGTACTTC.

This clone was counted between two and nine times. J is TRBJ2-1 and V is TRBV13, with D maybe TRBD1 (6 bases). Looked up from germline, CDR1 is PRHDT and CDR2 is FYEKMQ (reference sequence). The CDR3 extends over 17 amino acids. Trimming removed 5 bases from V and 1 base from J, with 18 bases in between. CDR3 loop: CASSPKTGLRSYNEQFF. CDR3 DNA: TGTGCCAGCAGCCCTAAAACAGGGTTAAGGTCCTACAATGAGCAGTTCTTC. Complete variable domain (other parts from reference TRBV13 and TRBJ2-1): AAGVIQSPRHLIKEKRETATLKCYPIPRHDTVYWYQQGPGQDPQFLISFYEKMQSDKGSIPDRFSAQQFSDYHSELNMSSLELGDSALYFCASSPKTGLRSYNEQFFGPGTRLTVL.

V gene TRBV7-2 combines with J gene TRBJ2-3, with 10 positions matching TRBD2. Germline values: CDR1 SGHTA, CDR2 FQGNSA. The length of the CDR3 is 15 residues. Trimming at V came to 4 bases and at J to 3 bases, leaving 4 bases not matched to a gene. The CDR3 bases are TGTGCCAGCAGCTCGTGGACTAGCGGTACAGATACGCAGTATTTT. Protein: CASSSWTSGTDTQYF.

This chain links TRBV28 with TRBJ2-3, with 7 bases that match TRBD2. This CDR3 spans 17 amino acids. V lost 5 bases to trimming and J lost 2 bases; unmatched junction nucleotides: 13. Germline V gene lookup returns CDR1 MDHEN and CDR2 SYDVKM. The CDR3 region is CASSGFLERGYTDTQYF. Written as DNA, the CDR3 is TGTGCCAGCAGTGGCTTCCTCGAGCGGGGCTACACAGATACGCAGTATTTT.

The rearrangement uses TRBV18 and TRBJ2-5, with 11 positions matching TRBD1. The J segment lost 6 bases and the V segment lost 3 bases, leaving 12 bases of the junction unmatched. CDR3 size: 17 residues. Germline assignment: CDR1 KGHSH and CDR2 LQKENI. CDR3 DNA: TGTGCCAGCTCACCCTCATACCGGGACAGGGGGACCCAGACCCAGTACTTC. The encoded protein is CASSPSYRDRGTQTQYF. Full variable domain (outside the CDR3, taken from reference TRBV18 and TRBJ2-5): NAGVMQNPRHLVRRRGQEARLRCSPMKGHSHVYWYRQLPEEGLKFMVYLQKENIIDESGMPKERFSAEFPKEGPSILRIQQVVRGDSAAYFCASSPSYRDRGTQTQYFGPGTRLLVL.

The genes are TRBV30 and TRBJ1-1, with 8 bases fitting TRBD1. V lost 3 bases and J lost 7; bases outside the gene matches: 10. The CDR3 loop spans 14 amino acids. The germline CDR1 and CDR2 sequences are GTSNPN and SVGIG (reference sequence). The CDR3 reads CAWRNLGGTGEAFF. Here the CDR3 DNA reads TGTGCCTGGAGGAACCTGGGTGGGACAGGTGAAGCTTTCTTT.

The rearrangement links TRBV7-8 to TRBJ2-6; D not certain. V lost 1 base and J lost 5, with 9 bases in between. CDR1 and CDR2 (germline): SGHVS, FQNEAQ. The CDR3 loop spans 15 amino acids. DNA for the CDR3: TGTGCCAGCAGCTTAGGCGTTGAAAGGGCCAACGTCCTGACTTTC. Encoded protein: CASSLGVERANVLTF.

The chain uses TRBV19 and TRBJ2-3; possible D gene TRBD2, 6 bases. Looked up from germline, CDR1 is LNHDA and CDR2 is SQIVND (reference sequence). This CDR3 comprises 14 residues. Trimming cost V 3 bases and J 4 bases, with 11 bases left between them. The CDR3 here is CASSMGRGPDTQYF. The CDR3, as DNA: TGTGCCAGTAGTATGGGGCGGGGTCCAGATACGCAGTATTTT.

This clone was seen a handful of times. The V and J genes are TRBV7-9 and TRBJ2-7, with TRBD1 matching 9 bases. Germline V gene sequence: CDR1 SEHNR, CDR2 FQNEAQ (reference sequence). The CDR3 spans 15 residues. V lost 3 bases and J lost 2; bases outside the gene matches: 5. The CDR3 DNA reads TGTGCCAGCAGCTTGGGGACAGGGAAAACCTACGAGCAGTACTTC. Translating it yields CASSLGTGKTYEQYF.

This clone was seen once. V is TRBV10-2 and J is TRBJ2-1; TRBD2 aligns across 12 bases. The germline gives CDR1 WSHSY, CDR2 SAAADI. The CDR3 covers 17 residues. The V and J ends lost 2 bases and 4 bases, in that order; junction bases with no gene match: 6. CDR3 nucleotide sequence: TGCGCCAGCAGTGAGATCACCCTAGCGGGAGGGTACAATGAGCAGTTCTTC. Its protein product is CASSEITLAGGYNEQFF.

By frequency in the sample, this clone is medium-sized (0.01 to 0.1%). The chain employs TRBV11-1 and TRBJ2-1; 13 bases line up with TRBD2. There are 14 residues in the CDR3. The V gene end was trimmed by 4 bases and the J gene end by 9 bases; junction bases not matched to a gene: 3. Germline CDR1 is SGHAT and CDR2 is FQDESV (reference sequence). CDR3 sequence reads: CASSWTSGSAEQFF. The CDR3 nucleotides read TGTGCCAGCAGCTGGACTAGCGGGAGCGCTGAGCAGTTCTTC.

The V gene is TRBV2, the J gene TRBJ1-5; D is ambiguous. Trimming stripped 7 bases from V and 0 bases from J, with 10 bases between. Germline V gives CDR1 SNHLY, CDR2 FYNNEI. This CDR3 is 14 amino acids long. The CDR3 loop is CASNDLLSNQPQHF. In DNA, the CDR3 is TGTGCCAGCAATGACCTCCTTAGCAATCAGCCCCAGCATTTT.

V is TRBV7-9 and J is TRBJ2-1, with 8 bases fitting TRBD2. Germline CDR1 and CDR2: SEHNR and FQNEAQ (reference sequence). The CDR3 has 16 amino acids. J gave up 5 bases and V 1 base, and 7 bases lay outside the gene matches. This CDR3 is CASSLGPGGLNNEQFF. The CDR3 DNA reads TGTGCCAGCAGCTTAGGTCCGGGAGGGCTCAACAATGAGCAGTTCTTC.